Below, 15 T cell receptor beta chains from the same sample are listed, as sequenced in a study of blood T cell repertoires in COVID-19. Sequencing used immunoSEQ multiplex PCR; TCRdb keeps in-frame clones, though not all of them. The sample consists of fewer than 200,000 clones, 84% of them appearing once. Sequenced input: PBMCs or T cells enriched from blood (not recorded which). These receptors were obtained from a woman in her 30s who had been exposed to COVID-19.

The rearrangement uses TRBV4-3 and TRBJ1-1; unclear D gene. Germline CDR1 and CDR2: LGHNA and YSLEER. CDR3 size: 14 residues. With 2 bases removed from V and 5 bases from J, the gap between germline ends came to 12 bases. CDR3 bases: TGCGCCAGCAGCCAACGTGGGCGTGGGACTGAAGCTTTCTTT. Translating it yields CASSQRGRGTEAFF.

V is TRBV6-2 or TRBV6-3 and J is TRBJ1-2; 7 bases fit TRBD1. Germline V gene lookup returns CDR1 MNHEY and CDR2 SVGEGT. Germline trimming cut 6 bases from V and 2 bases from J; bases unmatched to any gene: 6. The length of the CDR3 is 14 residues. The DNA of the CDR3 is TGTGCCAGCAGCCGCGGACAGGCGAACTATGGCTACACCTTC. Its protein is CASSRGQANYGYTF.

The chain combines TRBV27 with TRBJ2-1, with TRBD1 matching over 8 bases. There are 15 residues in the CDR3. V shed 5 bases, J shed 6 bases, and the junction held 9 bases outside the gene matches. Germline values: CDR1 MNHEY, CDR2 SMNVEV (reference sequence). CDR3 residues: CASSLAQGDGNEQFF. CDR3 bases: TGTGCCAGCAGTCTGGCACAGGGGGACGGCAATGAGCAGTTCTTC.

The chain employs TRBV19 and TRBJ2-1; TRBD2 aligns across 12 bases. The CDR3 is 17 residues long. Germline-derived CDR1 and CDR2 are LNHDA and SQIVND (reference sequence). V was clipped by 3 bases and J by 8 bases; unmatched bases: 11. This chain's CDR3 is CASSIILLAGGEDEQFF. As DNA, the CDR3 is TGTGCCAGTAGTATTATCCTTCTAGCGGGGGGGGAGGATGAGCAGTTCTTC.

The CDR3 DNA reads as TGTGCCAGCAGCCGGACTAGCGTCTCAACGGATACGCAGTATTTT. Translated, it gives CASSRTSVSTDTQYF. This sequence joins TRBV25-1 and TRBJ2-3; 9 positions agree with TRBD2. This CDR3 has 15 amino acids. The V gene end was trimmed by 6 bases and the J gene end by 6 bases; junction bases not matched to a gene: 10. Germline V gene lookup returns CDR1 MGHDK and CDR2 SYGVNS.

The chain combines TRBV3-1 (or the pseudogene TRBV3-2) with TRBJ1-6, with 7 bases identical to TRBD1. The CDR3 is 14 residues long. V was pared by 5 bases and J by 7 bases, with 5 bases of the junction left unmatched. The germline V gene encodes CDR1 LGHDT and CDR2 YNNKEL (reference sequence). CDR3 amino acids: CASSSGGRNSPLHF. CDR3 nucleotide sequence: TGTGCCAGCAGCTCAGGGGGGCGAAATTCACCCCTCCACTTT.

The V and J genes are TRBV7-2 and TRBJ2-3; tentatively, D is TRBD2 (5 bases). V lost 4 bases and J lost 7, with 12 bases in between. In germline, CDR1 is SGHTA, CDR2 FQGNSA. The CDR3 covers 13 residues. The CDR3 DNA follows: TGTGCCAGCAGCTGGGAGTGGCGGAATACGCAGTATTTT. It encodes CASSWEWRNTQYF.

The chain carries TRBV6-2 or TRBV6-3 and TRBJ1-2, with 9 bases identical to TRBD1. V was clipped by 2 bases and J by 4 bases; unmatched bases: 8. The CDR3 is 16 amino acids. Per the germline V gene, CDR1 is MNHEY and CDR2 is SVGEGT. The DNA for the CDR3 is TGTGCCAGCAGTTACGGGCCGGGACAGGGAGTCTATGGCTACACCTTC. This gives the protein CASSYGPGQGVYGYTF.

This chain's CDR3 is CASSENVNTEAFF. The CDR3 nucleotides are TGTGCCAGTAGTGAGAACGTGAACACTGAAGCTTTCTTT. The chain joins TRBV19 to TRBJ1-1; D remains ambiguous. This CDR3 is 13 amino acids long. Germline loops: CDR1 LNHDA, CDR2 SQIVND (reference sequence). Trimming shortened V by 5 bases and J by 0 bases, and 7 bases separated the two germline ends.

J is TRBJ1-2 and V is TRBV12-3 or TRBV12-4; the D gene is possibly TRBD1 (6 bases). Between the trimmed V and J ends, which lost 3 bases and 2 bases, there was a span of 7 bases. The CDR3 is made up of 13 amino acids. CDR3 region: CASSFTGNYGYTF. As DNA, the CDR3 is TGTGCCAGCAGTTTCACAGGGAACTATGGCTACACCTTC.

The chain joins TRBV2 to TRBJ1-1; no firm D call. CDR1 and CDR2 (germline): SNHLY, FYNNEI. Deletions cut 3 bases from V and 0 bases from J, with 11 bases between. This CDR3 has 15 residues. CDR3 residues: CASSEYTGMNTEAFF. The CDR3 nucleotides read TGTGCCAGCAGTGAGTATACGGGTATGAACACTGAAGCTTTCTTT.

The chain links TRBV11-2 to TRBJ1-1, with TRBD1 identical over 7 bases. Trimming cost V 4 bases and J 3 bases; bases outside gene matches: 2. The CDR3 is 13 residues long. The germline V gene encodes CDR1 SGHAT and CDR2 FQNNGV. The CDR3 DNA reads as TGTGCCAGCAGCTCTACAGGGGACACTGAAGCTTTCTTT. Residues: CASSSTGDTEAFF.

The chain carries TRBV7-2 and TRBJ1-2, with D perhaps matching TRBD1 (5 bases). In germline, CDR1 is SGHTA, CDR2 FQGNSA. Trimming stripped 1 base from V and 4 bases from J, with 13 bases between. This CDR3 spans 15 amino acids. CDR3 sequence: CASSLDRGLGYGYTF. DNA for the CDR3: TGTGCCAGCAGCTTAGACCGGGGGTTGGGCTATGGCTACACCTTC.

This clone was observed a single time. J is TRBJ2-7 and V is TRBV29-1; 7 bases map to TRBD2. The CDR3 extends over 13 amino acids. CDR1 is SQVTM, CDR2 ANQGSEA, per germline. V was pared by 8 bases and J by 5 bases, with 12 bases of the junction left unmatched. DNA for the CDR3: TGCAGCTATTATGGGGGGGGAGGCCACGAGCAGTACTTC. Translation: CSYYGGGGHEQYF.

This clone appeared once. The germline gene is not matched at one end of the junction; a read error may be the cause. The same CDR3 is also encoded by other DNA sequences in this sample. V gene TRBV11-2 combines with J gene TRBJ1-5, with a weak D call TRBD1 (6 bases). This CDR3 is 17 amino acids long. Germline V gene lookup returns CDR1 SGHAT and CDR2 FQNNGV. The DNA for the CDR3 is TGTGCTAGCAGCTTAGATGGGAGGGGGACCAGCAATCAGCCCCAGCATTTT. This sequence encodes CASSLDGRGTSNQPQHF.